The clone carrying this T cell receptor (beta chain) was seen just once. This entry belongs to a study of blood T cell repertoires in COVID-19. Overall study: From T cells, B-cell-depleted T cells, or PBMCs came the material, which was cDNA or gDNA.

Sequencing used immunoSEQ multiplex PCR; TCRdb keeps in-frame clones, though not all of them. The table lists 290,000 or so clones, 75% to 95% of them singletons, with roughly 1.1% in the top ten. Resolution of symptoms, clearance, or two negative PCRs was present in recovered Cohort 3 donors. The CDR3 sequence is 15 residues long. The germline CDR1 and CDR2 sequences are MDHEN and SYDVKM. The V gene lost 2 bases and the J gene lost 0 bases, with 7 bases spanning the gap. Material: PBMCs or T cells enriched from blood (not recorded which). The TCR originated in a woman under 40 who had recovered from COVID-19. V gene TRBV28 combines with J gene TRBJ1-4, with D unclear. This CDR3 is CASSLASATNEKLFF. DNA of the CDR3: TGTGCCAGCAGTTTAGCGAGTGCAACTAATGAAAAACTGTTTTTT.